This T cell receptor (beta chain) was profiled in a study of response to subunit inactivated influenza vaccine. Study results and caveats: Seasonal influenza vaccination, on each occasion, was suggested by the authors to recruit few new T cells.

TCRdb reprocessed the RT-PCR reads via MiXCR and lists one record per CDR3 protein. Of hundreds of thousands of distinct CDR3 sequences listed, around a sixth are singletons. This CDR3 is built from 14 residues. V was shortened by 6 bases and J by 5 bases, with 13 bases between the two germline ends. Per germline, CDR1 SGHVS and CDR2 FQNEAQ. This clonotype has only a few counts. Its antigen is currently unknown. The chain joins TRBV7-8 to TRBJ1-4; weak D call: TRBD1 (5 bases). The sequencing here drew on PBMCs from blood, taken roughly 13 days after vaccination. The source is a man aged 45-60 years who received an inactivated influenza vaccine. The CDR3 reads CASRRDGGNEKLFF. For the CDR3, the DNA is TGTGCCAGCAGGAGGGACGGAGGGAATGAAAAACTGTTTTTT.